These 14 T cell receptor beta chains came from one sample sequenced in a study of T-cell memory formation after mild COVID-19. One entry per CDR3 protein results from TCRdb running MiXCR on the 5' RACE reads. The table records 35,000 to 40,000 distinct CDR3 sequences, 5.5% to 7% of them present only once. Input material: PBMCs or a T cell subset sorted from them (not recorded which). Every receptor here comes from an adult who had mild COVID-19 (a few samples of this study predate the infection). Cell type and time point are not known.

The V and J genes are TRBV2 and TRBJ2-2, with D perhaps matching TRBD1 or TRBD2 (5 bases each). The ends were cut back, 6 bases at V and 4 bases at J, with 15 bases in the middle. Germline lookup yields CDR1 SNHLY and CDR2 FYNNEI. The CDR3 runs to 15 residues. CDR3 coding DNA: TGTGCCAGCAGGGGGACCGTCCAAGGCACCGGGGAGCTGTTTTTT. Translating gives CASRGTVQGTGELFF.

This clonotype was detected a few times. The chain uses TRBV7-8 and TRBJ1-3; 8 nucleotides match TRBD1. The CDR3 sequence is 17 residues long. V trimming: 4 bases; J trimming: 0 bases; junction bases outside the gene matches: 8. From germline, CDR1 is SGHVS and CDR2 FQNEAQ. For the CDR3, the DNA is TGTGCCAGCAGCTCCCGGACAGGGACAAGCTCTGGAAACACCATATATTTT. Residues: CASSSRTGTSSGNTIYF.

The sample holds many counts of this clonotype. V usage is TRBV12-3 or TRBV12-4 and J usage is TRBJ1-2; D uncertain. This CDR3 has 12 residues. Trimming removed 2 bases from V and 7 bases from J, with 8 bases in between. CDR3 nucleotides: TGTGCCAGCAGTTTACAAGGACGTGGCTACACCTTC. The encoded protein is CASSLQGRGYTF.

This clonotype was counted many times. The chain combines TRBV5-1 with TRBJ1-5, with TRBD1 matching 9 bases. CDR1 is SGHRS, CDR2 YFSETQ, per germline. This CDR3 is built from 14 residues. Losses at the gene ends were 4 bases for V and 4 bases for J; bases not matched to a gene: 3. DNA of the CDR3: TGCGCCAGCAGCGCGGGACAGGGAAATCAGCCCCAGCATTTT. Translated: CASSAGQGNQPQHF.

This clonotype came up many times. The CDR3 sequence: CATSDAGVMGLTDTQYF. CDR3 coding DNA: TGTGCCACCAGTGATGCGGGAGTTATGGGGCTCACAGATACGCAGTATTTT. The chain employs TRBV24-1 and TRBJ2-3; 7 nucleotides agree with TRBD2. J lost 2 bases, V lost 3 bases, and 10 bases had no gene match. Germline CDR1 is KGHDR and CDR2 is SFDVKD. The CDR3 runs 17 residues.

This chain uses TRBV5-4 with TRBJ2-5; tentatively, D is TRBD1 (6 bases). V lost 3 bases, J lost 0 bases, and 9 bases lay in between. Germline-derived CDR1 and CDR2 are SGHNT and YYREEE (reference sequence). CDR3 size: 14 residues. The CDR3 DNA sequence: TGTGCCAGCAGCTCAGGACAGCACCAAGAGACCCAGTACTTC. The encoded protein is CASSSGQHQETQYF.

This clonotype showed up many times. The chain links TRBV11-2 to TRBJ2-7; D gene ambiguous. The V gene lost 8 bases and the J gene lost 1 base, with 6 bases spanning the gap. This CDR3 has 11 amino acids. CDR1 and CDR2 from the germline V gene are SGHAT and FQNNGV. CDR3: CASAGSYEQYF. As DNA, the CDR3 is TGTGCCAGCGCAGGTTCCTACGAGCAGTACTTC.

The chain carries TRBV19 and TRBJ2-5, with TRBD2 identical over 7 bases. Germline V gene sequence: CDR1 LNHDA, CDR2 SQIVND (reference sequence). This CDR3 region has 15 residues. Trimming at V came to 4 bases and at J to 2 bases, leaving 7 bases not matched to a gene. CDR3 sequence (DNA): TGTGCCAGTAGTAAGGGAGGGTCGGGGCAAGAGACCCAGTACTTC. It encodes CASSKGGSGQETQYF.

The sample holds many counts of this clonotype. This sequence joins TRBV7-2 and TRBJ2-1, with 11 positions matching TRBD2. The germline V gene has CDR1 SGHTA and CDR2 FQGNSA. V gave up 5 bases and J gave up 8 bases; unmatched junction bases: 2. The CDR3 covers 13 residues. This CDR3 reads CASSASGRYEQFF. The CDR3 coding sequence is TGTGCCAGCAGCGCTAGCGGGAGGTATGAGCAGTTCTTC.

The chain recombines TRBV20-1 with TRBJ2-1; 11 nucleotides match TRBD2. V lost 4 bases, J lost 8 bases, and 16 bases stayed unmatched. Looked up from germline, CDR1 is DFQATT and CDR2 is SNEGSKA (reference sequence). The CDR3 extends over 17 amino acids. The CDR3 is CSATGLAESTTSYEQFF. The CDR3 bases are TGCAGTGCTACGGGACTAGCGGAGAGTACCACGAGCTATGAGCAGTTCTTC.

The sample holds many counts of this clonotype. This chain joins TRBV12-3 or TRBV12-4 and TRBJ1-6, with D uncertain. The CDR3 is 12 amino acids. The germline V and J ends were trimmed by 6 bases and 14 bases, with 14 bases remaining between them. The CDR3 nucleotides read TGTGCCAGCAGCCCGGGGAGGAGGACCCTCCACTTT. Its translation: CASSPGRRTLHF.

This clonotype has only a few counts. The rearrangement uses TRBV10-3 and TRBJ2-7; TRBD1 agrees at 7 bases. The CDR3 has 16 amino acids. Germline loops: CDR1 ENHRY, CDR2 SYGVKD. J lost 7 bases, V lost 2 bases, and 14 bases had no gene match. The CDR3 sequence: CAISEPLQGPAGEQYF. CDR3 DNA: TGTGCCATCAGTGAGCCTTTACAGGGGCCGGCGGGTGAGCAGTACTTC.

This clonotype has at least ten counts. This chain links TRBV12-3 or TRBV12-4 with TRBJ2-1, with 7 bases that match TRBD1. This CDR3 has 15 amino acids. V trimming: 6 bases; J trimming: 0 bases; junction bases outside the gene matches: 5. Here the CDR3 reads CASRPTGHSYNEQFF. In nucleotides, the CDR3 is TGTGCCAGCAGGCCGACAGGGCACTCCTACAATGAGCAGTTCTTC.

The genes are TRBV27 and TRBJ1-1; D unresolved. The CDR3 loop spans 14 amino acids. Germline CDR1 MNHEY, CDR2 SMNVEV (reference sequence). The V end was cut by 7 bases, the J end by 1 base, with 13 bases between. Written as DNA, the CDR3 is TGTGCCAGCACCCTGACGAGTGCGAACACTGAAGCTTTCTTT. Its translation: CASTLTSANTEAFF.